This T cell receptor beta chain was captured in a study of vaccination and CD4 T cells after COVID-19. About the study: Post-vaccine sampling followed dose two by a median roughly 65 days (range 14 to 241).

A few counts support this clonotype. Its antigen is unidentified. The treatment: approximately 9-day PBMC culture with coronavirus spike peptide pools or control peptides (ViraFEST assay). The CDR3 sequence is 15 residues long. Trimming removed 1 base at V and 4 bases at J, with 14 bases between. The V gene's germline CDR1 is SNHLY and CDR2 FYNNEI. CD4+ T cells that had been cultured provided DNA sequenced with the Oncomine TCR Beta short-read assay. Each CDR3 protein gets one entry after TCRdb re-called the PCR reads with MiXCR. The profile shows approximately 19,000 distinct CDR3 sequences, roughly three fifths of them singletons.

Sequenced material: CD4+ T cells from blood, cultured in vitro. The chain is built from TRBV2 and TRBJ2-7; D is perhaps TRBD1 (6 bases). The TCR originated in a human donor who had recovered from COVID-19. DNA for the CDR3: TGTGCCAGCAGTGAAGTGACAGGAGGCAGATACGAGCAGTACTTC. Its translation is CASSEVTGGRYEQYF. Drawing the rest from reference TRBV2 and TRBJ2-7, the complete variable domain is EPEVTQTPSHQVTQMGQEVILRCVPISNHLYFYWYRQILGQKVEFLVSFYNNEISEKSEIFDDQFSVERPDGSNFTLKIRSTKLEDSAMYFCASSEVTGGRYEQYFGPGTRLTVT.